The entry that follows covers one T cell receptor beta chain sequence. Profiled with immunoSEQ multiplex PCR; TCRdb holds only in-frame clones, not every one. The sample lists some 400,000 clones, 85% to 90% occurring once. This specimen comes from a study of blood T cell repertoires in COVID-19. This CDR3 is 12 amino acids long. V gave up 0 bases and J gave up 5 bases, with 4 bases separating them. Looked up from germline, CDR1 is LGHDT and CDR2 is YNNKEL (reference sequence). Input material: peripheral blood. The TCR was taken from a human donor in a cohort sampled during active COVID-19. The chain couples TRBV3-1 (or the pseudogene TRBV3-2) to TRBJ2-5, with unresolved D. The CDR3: CASSQDPETQYF. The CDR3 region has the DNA TGTGCCAGCAGCCAAGATCCGGAGACCCAGTACTTC.